This TCR beta chain was documented in a study of blood T cell repertoires in COVID-19. At the level of the study: The United States, Italy and Spain supplied acute and convalescent COVID-19 samples. The cDNA or gDNA used as material had been derived from T cells, B-cell-depleted T cells, or PBMCs.

As processed by the authors: Nucleated cell counts were estimated from reference gene primer amplification. The assay was immunoSEQ multiplex PCR, and TCRdb's table has in-frame clones only and misses some. V and J calls and clone size follow that table, whereas D and trimming were derived from the DNA. The data contain 350,000 to 450,000 clones, more than 75% of them singletons. In this sample, this clone turned up a few times. Germline V gives CDR1 LNHDA, CDR2 SQIVND (reference sequence). The CDR3 has 15 residues. With 4 bases clipped from V and 0 bases from J, the junction kept 3 bases outside the gene matches.

The genes are TRBV19 and TRBJ1-3, with TRBD1 matching 7 bases. This TCR was recovered from a human donor in a cohort sampled during active COVID-19. The sample consisted of peripheral blood. CDR3 DNA sequence: TGTGCCAGTAGTACAGACAGGGACTCTGGAAACACCATATATTTT. Translation gives CASSTDRDSGNTIYF. The full variable domain, its missing parts supplied by reference TRBV19 and TRBJ1-3, is DGGITQSPKYLFRKEGQNVTLSCEQNLNHDAMYWYRQDPGQGLRLIYYSQIVNDFQKGDIAEGYSVSREKKESFPLTVTSAQKNPTAFYLCASSTDRDSGNTIYFGEGSWLTVV.